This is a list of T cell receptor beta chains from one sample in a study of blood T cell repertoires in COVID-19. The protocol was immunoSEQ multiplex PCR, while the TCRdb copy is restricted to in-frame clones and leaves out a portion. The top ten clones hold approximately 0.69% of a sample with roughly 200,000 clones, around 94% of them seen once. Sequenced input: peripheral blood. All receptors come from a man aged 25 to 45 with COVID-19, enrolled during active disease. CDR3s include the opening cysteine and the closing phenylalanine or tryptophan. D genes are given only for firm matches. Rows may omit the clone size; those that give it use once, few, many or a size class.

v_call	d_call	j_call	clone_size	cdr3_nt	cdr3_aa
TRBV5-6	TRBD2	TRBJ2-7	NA	TGTGCCAGCAACCCGGGGGGGGGCGGTTACCCCTACGAGCAGTACTTC	CASNPGGGGYPYEQYF
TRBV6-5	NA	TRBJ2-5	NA	TGTGCCAGCAGTTACTCTAAAGCCACAGGGCCAGAGACCCAGTACTTC	CASSYSKATGPETQYF
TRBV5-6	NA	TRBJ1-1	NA	TGTGCCAGCAGCTTGGGCAACTTGAACACTGAAGCTTTCTTT	CASSLGNLNTEAFF
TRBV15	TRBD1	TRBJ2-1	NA	TGTGCCACCAGTTTGGACAGGGGCCGGTCCAATGAGCAGTTCTTC	CATSLDRGRSNEQFF
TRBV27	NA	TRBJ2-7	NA	TGTGCCAGCAGTTTATTTTACAGGGTGGGCCACGAGCAGTACTTC	CASSLFYRVGHEQYF
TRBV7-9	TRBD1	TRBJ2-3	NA	TGTGCCAGCAGCAGGGGGACAGGAGGAACAGATACGCAGTATTTT	CASSRGTGGTDTQYF
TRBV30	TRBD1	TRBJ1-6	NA	TGTGCCTGGAGTGTAACTGCAGGGGGCTATTCACCCCTCCACTTT	CAWSVTAGGYSPLHF
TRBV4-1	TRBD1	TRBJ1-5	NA	TGCGCCAGCAGCCCACATTTGGACAGGGGGCCGGGCAATCAGCCCCAGCATTTT	CASSPHLDRGPGNQPQHF
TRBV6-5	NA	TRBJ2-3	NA	TGTGCCGTAGGGGGGAGGGGACTTACAGATACGCAGTATTTT	CAVGGRGLTDTQYF
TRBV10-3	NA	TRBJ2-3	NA	TGTGCCATCAGTCAAAGGGGGTCTAGCACAGATACGCAGTATTTT	CAISQRGSSTDTQYF
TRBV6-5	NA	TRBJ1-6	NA	TGTGCCAGCAGTTACGATAGTCGGGACAATCCCCTCCACTTT	CASSYDSRDNPLHF
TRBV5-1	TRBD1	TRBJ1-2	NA	TGCGCCAGCAGCTTGCCCGGGACAGGGGATGGCTACACCTTC	CASSLPGTGDGYTF
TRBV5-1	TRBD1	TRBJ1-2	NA	TGCGCCAGCAGCCGCCGGGACAGGAACTATGGCTACACCTTC	CASSRRDRNYGYTF
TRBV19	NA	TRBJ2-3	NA	TGTGCCAGTAGTATCCACGGGGTTTCCACAGATACGCAGTATTTT	CASSIHGVSTDTQYF
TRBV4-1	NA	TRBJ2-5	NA	TGCGCCAGCAGCCAATCCCTCCAAGAGACCCAGTACTTC	CASSQSLQETQYF
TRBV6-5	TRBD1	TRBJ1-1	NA	TGTGCCAGCAGCCGGGGACAGGCCCTGAACACTGAAGCTTTCTTT	CASSRGQALNTEAFF
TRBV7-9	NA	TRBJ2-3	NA	TGTGCCAGCAGCCCTCAGGTGGGGCCAAGGACAGATACGCAGTATTTT	CASSPQVGPRTDTQYF
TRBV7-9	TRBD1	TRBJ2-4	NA	TGTGCCAGCAGCTCCGGGACAGCCGATCGCCTAGCCAAAAACATTCAGTACTTC	CASSSGTADRLAKNIQYF
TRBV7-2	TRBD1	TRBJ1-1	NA	TGTGCCAGCAGCCTACAGGGGGCTTCCACTGAAGCTTTCTTT	CASSLQGASTEAFF
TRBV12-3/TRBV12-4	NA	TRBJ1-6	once	TGTGCCAGCAGTAATACAGGGAATTCACCCCTCCACTTT	CASSNTGNSPLHF
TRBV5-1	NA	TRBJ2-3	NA	TGCGCCAGCAGCTTGGGGACTAACACAGATACGCAGTATTTT	CASSLGTNTDTQYF
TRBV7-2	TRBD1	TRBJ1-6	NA	TGTGCCAGCAGCTTAAGGTGGGACAGGGCAGAATTTTCACCCCTCCACTTT	CASSLRWDRAEFSPLHF
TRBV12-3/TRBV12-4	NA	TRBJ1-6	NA	TGTGCCAGCAAACAGGGTGAATCTTCACCCCTCCACTTT	CASKQGESSPLHF
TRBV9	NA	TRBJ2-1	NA	TGTGCCAGCAGCGTACTCCGGAGCAGTCTCAATGAGCAGTTCTTC	CASSVLRSSLNEQFF
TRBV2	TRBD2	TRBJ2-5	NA	TGTGCCAGCACCCCGGGACTAGCCCCTGAGACCCAGTACTTC	CASTPGLAPETQYF
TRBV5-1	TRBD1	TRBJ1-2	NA	TGCGCCAGCAGACGAACAGGGGGCGATCACTATGGCTACACCTTC	CASRRTGGDHYGYTF
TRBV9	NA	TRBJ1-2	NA	TGTGCCAGCAGCGTAGAGGCGGCAGGGGCTTATGGCTACACCTTC	CASSVEAAGAYGYTF
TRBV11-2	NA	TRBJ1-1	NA	TGTGCCAGCAGCTGGGGAGGGGAAGGAGGTGAAGCTTTCTTT	CASSWGGEGGEAFF
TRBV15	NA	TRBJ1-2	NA	TGTGCCACCAGCAGAGATCACCTGGGGGCGAGGGGCTACACCTTC	CATSRDHLGARGYTF
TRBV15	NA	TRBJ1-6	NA	TGTGCCACCAGCAGAGGCGACACCAGCTCCTATAATTCACCCCTCCACTTT	CATSRGDTSSYNSPLHF
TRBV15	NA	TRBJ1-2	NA	TGTGCCACCAGCAGAGTCCGCGGGGGCTACACCTTC	CATSRVRGGYTF
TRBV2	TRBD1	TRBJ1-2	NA	TGTGCCAGCAGTCAAGACAGGGTGATTGGCTACACCTTC	CASSQDRVIGYTF
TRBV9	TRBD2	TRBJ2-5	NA	TGTGCCAGCAGCCCAATAGCGGGGGGGCCGTTAGGGGAGACCCAGTACTTC	CASSPIAGGPLGETQYF
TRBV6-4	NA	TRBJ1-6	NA	TGTGCCAGTACGCGGAGTCGCAATTCACCCCTCCACTTT	CASTRSRNSPLHF
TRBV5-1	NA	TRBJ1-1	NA	TGCGCCAGCAGCCCAGCGGGAGTGGGGAACACTGAAGCTTTCTTT	CASSPAGVGNTEAFF
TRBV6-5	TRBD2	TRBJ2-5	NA	TGTGCCAGCACCCCAGCGGGGGGGTGGACCCAGTACTTC	CASTPAGGWTQYF
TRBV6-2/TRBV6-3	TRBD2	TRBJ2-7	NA	TGTGCCAGCAGTTACTCGCGGGGCGGGGGGGCCTTCCACGAGCAGTACTTC	CASSYSRGGGAFHEQYF
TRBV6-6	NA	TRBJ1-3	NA	TGTGCCAGCAGTTACCCAGCAGGGGCTGGAAACACCATATATTTT	CASSYPAGAGNTIYF
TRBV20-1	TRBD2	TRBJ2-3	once	TGCAGTGCTAGTTTAGCGGGGGATGGCACAGATACGCAGTATTTT	CSASLAGDGTDTQYF
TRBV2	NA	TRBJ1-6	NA	TGTGCCAGCAGTGAAGCGGGAGGTTTCTCCTATAATTCACCCCTCCACTTT	CASSEAGGFSYNSPLHF
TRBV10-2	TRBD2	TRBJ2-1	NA	TGCGCCAGCAGTGAGTGGAGCGGGGGGGCTGGGGAGCAGTTCTTC	CASSEWSGGAGEQFF
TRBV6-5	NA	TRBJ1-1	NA	TGTGCCAGCAGCCTAGGGGCAACCAATGAAGCTTTCTTT	CASSLGATNEAFF
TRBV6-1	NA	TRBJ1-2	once	TGTGCCAGCAGTGAAAACGGCGGGGATGGCTACACCTTC	CASSENGGDGYTF
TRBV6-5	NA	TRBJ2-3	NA	TGTGCCAGCGTAGACAGCTCAGATACGCAGTATTTT	CASVDSSDTQYF
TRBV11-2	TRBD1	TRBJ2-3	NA	TGTGCCAGCAGCAAGGACAGGGCTAGCACAGATACGCAGTATTTT	CASSKDRASTDTQYF
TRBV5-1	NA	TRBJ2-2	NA	TGCGCCAGCAGCGAGGGCAGGGGTATACCCGGGGAGCTGTTTTTT	CASSEGRGIPGELFF
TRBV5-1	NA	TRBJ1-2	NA	TGCGCCAGCAGCTTGGCTGGGGCCAGTCATGGCTACACCTTC	CASSLAGASHGYTF
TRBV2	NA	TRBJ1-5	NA	TGTGCCAGTAACATCGATAGCAATCAGCCCCAGCATTTT	CASNIDSNQPQHF
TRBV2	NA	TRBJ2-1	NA	TGTGCCAGTCAGGGGATCGGACCTTATGAGCAGTTCTTC	CASQGIGPYEQFF
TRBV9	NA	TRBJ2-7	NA	TGTGCCAGCAGCGTAGCTACAACCACTCCAGGGGCCTTCTACGAGCAGTACTTC	CASSVATTTPGAFYEQYF
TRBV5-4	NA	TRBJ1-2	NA	TGTGCCAGCAGCTTGGAGGCAACAGCTAACTATGGCTACACCTTC	CASSLEATANYGYTF
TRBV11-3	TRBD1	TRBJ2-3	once	TGTGCCAGCAGCCCCGGACAGGGAACAGATACGCAGTATTTT	CASSPGQGTDTQYF
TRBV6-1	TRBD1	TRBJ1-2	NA	TGTGCCAGCAGTGAAGACAGGGGGAATGGCTACACCTTC	CASSEDRGNGYTF
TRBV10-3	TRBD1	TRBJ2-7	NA	TGTGCCATCAGGACAGGGGATTCCTACGAGCAGTACTTC	CAIRTGDSYEQYF
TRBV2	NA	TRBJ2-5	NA	TGTGCCAGCAGAGGAGGGGGCTGGGAGACCCAGTACTTC	CASRGGGWETQYF